The 16 T cell receptor beta chains presented below share a single source sample, sequenced in a study of shared clonotypes between healthy human individuals. Only in-frame clones appear in the TCRdb table, and some are missing; sequencing was by immunoSEQ multiplex PCR. The table records some 500,000 clones, approximately 94% of them present only once. The sequencing sample was made of naive CD4+ T cells sorted from blood. Indicated subset: CD45RA+ positively selected. These TCRs come from a woman younger than 45 in good health.

The J gene is TRBJ2-3, the V gene TRBV18; D is possibly TRBD1 (5 bases). Trimming took off 0 bases at V and 4 bases at J, with 11 bases between the two ends. The CDR3 sequence is 15 residues long. Germline V gene lookup returns CDR1 KGHSH and CDR2 LQKENI. As DNA, the CDR3 is TGTGCCAGCTCACCACCGATAGGGGCCCCAGATACGCAGTATTTT. Its translation: CASSPPIGAPDTQYF.

The chain is built from TRBV28 and TRBJ1-6; D is uncertain. Per the germline V gene, CDR1 is MDHEN and CDR2 is SYDVKM. CDR3 size: 15 residues. V was cut by 5 bases and J by 10 bases, with 18 bases left in between. The DNA of the CDR3 is TGTGCCAGCAGTCCGCCGGAGCTTGGGCGGTCACCCCTCCACTTT. It specifies CASSPPELGRSPLHF.

The chain employs TRBV28 and TRBJ1-2, with TRBD1 matching over 9 bases. Germline V gene data show CDR1 as MDHEN and CDR2 as SYDVKM. The V gene end was trimmed by 5 bases and the J gene end by 4 bases; junction bases not matched to a gene: 5. The CDR3 is made up of 14 amino acids. This chain's CDR3 is CASSLTDRGYGYTF. Here the CDR3 DNA reads TGTGCCAGCAGTCTAACGGACAGGGGCTATGGCTACACCTTC.

In its sample, this clone was seen a few times. The chain recombines TRBV4-1 with TRBJ1-5; 8 bases map to TRBD1. This CDR3 is built from 17 residues. The V segment lost 1 base and the J segment 0 bases; nucleotides outside the gene matches: 5. Germline V CDR1 and CDR2: MGHRA, YSYEKL. CDR3 protein: CASSQGFRGPSNQPQHF. The CDR3 DNA reads TGCGCCAGCAGCCAAGGATTCAGGGGGCCTAGCAATCAGCCCCAGCATTTT.

The chain employs TRBV15 and TRBJ1-3; the D gene is possibly TRBD1 (6 bases). Trimming took off 2 bases at V and 1 base at J, with 15 bases between the two ends. Germline V gene sequence: CDR1 LNHNV, CDR2 YYDKDF (reference sequence). This CDR3 has 17 residues. In DNA form, the CDR3 reads TGTGCCACCAGCAGATCACTAACAGGGAGATCTGGAAACACCATATATTTT. Translating gives CATSRSLTGRSGNTIYF.

V gene TRBV18 combines with J gene TRBJ2-1; TRBD1 aligns across 10 bases. Per germline, CDR1 KGHSH and CDR2 LQKENI. Trimming took 3 bases from V and 6 from J; bases not matched to a gene: 8. The length of the CDR3 is 16 residues. Written as DNA, the CDR3 is TGTGCCAGCTCACCCCCTAGGGACAGGGGCTTCAATGAGCAGTTCTTC. Translated, it gives CASSPPRDRGFNEQFF.

CDR3 residues: CSVSQGRGNTIYF. CDR3 coding DNA: TGCAGCGTTTCCCAGGGCCGGGGAAACACCATATATTTT. The chain recombines TRBV29-1 with TRBJ1-3; the D gene is possibly TRBD1 (5 bases). Trimming took off 5 bases at V and 4 bases at J, with 12 bases between the two ends. This CDR3 contains 13 residues. Looked up from germline, CDR1 is SQVTM and CDR2 is ANQGSEA.

The chain links TRBV19 to TRBJ1-3; D is possibly TRBD1 (6 bases). Germline V gives CDR1 LNHDA, CDR2 SQIVND (reference sequence). This CDR3 contains 17 residues. The V end lost 1 base, the J end lost 0 bases, and 13 bases lay between the germline ends. The CDR3: CASSIAGTPFSGNTIYF. The CDR3 nucleotides are TGTGCCAGTAGTATAGCCGGGACACCGTTCTCTGGAAACACCATATATTTT.

The chain links TRBV21-1 to TRBJ1-5; the DNA was not used to check the table's D call, TRBD1. TRBV21-1 is a listed pseudogene. This CDR3 spans 20 amino acids. The CDR3 here is CASSKVEGQGRGYSNQPQHF. The CDR3, as DNA: TGTGCCAGCAGCAAAGTGGAAGGACAGGGTAGAGGATATAGCAATCAGCCCCAGCATTTT.

V usage is TRBV6-1 and J usage is TRBJ2-7; the D call may be TRBD1 or TRBD2 (5 bases each). Trimming stripped 2 bases from V and 1 base from J, with 9 bases between. Germline loops: CDR1 MNHNS, CDR2 SASEGT. The CDR3 spans 14 residues. This chain's CDR3 is CASSEREGSYEQYF. CDR3 bases: TGTGCCAGCAGTGAACGAGAGGGGTCCTACGAGCAGTACTTC.

The chain links TRBV5-8 to TRBJ2-7; tentative D call: TRBD1 (5 bases). This CDR3 has 13 residues. Trimming shortened V by 2 bases and J by 2 bases, and 8 bases separated the two germline ends. Germline CDR1 is SGHTS and CDR2 is YDEGEE. The CDR3 region has the DNA TGTGCCAGCAGCTTTACAGGCCCCTACGAGCAGTACTTC. Translation: CASSFTGPYEQYF.

This sequence joins TRBV6-5 and TRBJ2-5; 11 bases fit TRBD2. Matching the DNA end better, TRBJ2-7 makes the J call doubtful. Germline CDR1 MNHEY, CDR2 SVGAGI. CDR3 length equals 14 residues. The CDR3 nucleotides read TGTGCCAGCAGCCTGGGACTAGCGGATTACGAGCAGTACTTC. It is translated as CASSLGLADYEQYF.

This clone showed up just once. The rearrangement uses TRBV5-1 and TRBJ2-5, with D perhaps TRBD2 (5 bases). Looked up from germline, CDR1 is SGHRS and CDR2 is YFSETQ. The CDR3 is 17 amino acids. Trimming took off 4 bases at V and 7 bases at J, with 26 bases between the two ends. As DNA, the CDR3 is TGCGCCAGCAGCCCCAGCCCGGACCCAGGCGGGTGGGTGACCCAGTACTTC. It is translated as CASSPSPDPGGWVTQYF.

The chain uses TRBV18 and TRBJ1-2; D remains ambiguous. V was shortened by 6 bases and J by 0 bases, with 11 bases between the two germline ends. Germline CDR1 is KGHSH and CDR2 is LQKENI. The CDR3 totals 14 residues. CDR3 DNA: TGTGCCAGCTCCCGTCATCCTTCTAACTATGGCTACACCTTC. Its protein is CASSRHPSNYGYTF.

The chain recombines TRBV19 with TRBJ2-5; 8 bases are shared with TRBD1. CDR3 size: 16 residues. V shed 6 bases and J 0 bases; nucleotides not matched to a gene: 9. CDR1 is LNHDA, CDR2 SQIVND, per germline (reference sequence). CDR3 region: CASRPSGQANQETQYF. CDR3 in DNA: TGTGCCAGTAGACCCTCGGGACAGGCGAACCAAGAGACCCAGTACTTC.

The chain carries TRBV11-2 and TRBJ1-5; D remains ambiguous. Trimming took off 1 base at V and 4 bases at J, with 8 bases between the two ends. The CDR3 consists of 14 residues. The germline CDR1 and CDR2 sequences are SGHAT and FQNNGV. CDR3 in DNA: TGTGCCAGCAGCTTAGTACCGGGGAATCAGCCCCAGCATTTT. Protein: CASSLVPGNQPQHF.